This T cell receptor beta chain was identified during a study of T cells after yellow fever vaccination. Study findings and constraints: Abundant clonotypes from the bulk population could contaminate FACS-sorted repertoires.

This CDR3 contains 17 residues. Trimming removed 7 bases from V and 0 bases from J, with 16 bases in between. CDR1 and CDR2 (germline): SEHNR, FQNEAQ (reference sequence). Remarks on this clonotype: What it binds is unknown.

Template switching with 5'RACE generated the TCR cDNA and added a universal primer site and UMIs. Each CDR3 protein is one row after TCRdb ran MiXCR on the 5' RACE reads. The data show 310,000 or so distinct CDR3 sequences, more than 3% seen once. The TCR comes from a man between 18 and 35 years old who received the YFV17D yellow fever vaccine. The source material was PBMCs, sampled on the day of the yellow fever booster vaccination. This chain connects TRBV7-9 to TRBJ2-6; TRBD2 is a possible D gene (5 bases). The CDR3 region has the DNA TGTGCCAGCACCGCGGGCTACGCGAACTCTGGGGCCAACGTCCTGACTTTC. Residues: CASTAGYANSGANVLTF.